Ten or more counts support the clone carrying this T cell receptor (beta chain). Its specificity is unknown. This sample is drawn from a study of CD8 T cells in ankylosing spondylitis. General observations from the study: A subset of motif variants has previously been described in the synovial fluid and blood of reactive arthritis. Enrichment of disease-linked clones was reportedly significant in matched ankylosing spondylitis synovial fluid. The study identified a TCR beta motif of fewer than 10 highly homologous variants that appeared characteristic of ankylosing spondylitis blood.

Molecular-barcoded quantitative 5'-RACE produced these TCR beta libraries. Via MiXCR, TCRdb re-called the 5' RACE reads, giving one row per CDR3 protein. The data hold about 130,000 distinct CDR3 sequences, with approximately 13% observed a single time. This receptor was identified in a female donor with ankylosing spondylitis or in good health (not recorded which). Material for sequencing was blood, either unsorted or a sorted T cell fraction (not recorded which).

The CDR3 loop is CASSLESITGELFF. In DNA form, the CDR3 reads TGTGCCAGCAGTTTAGAATCAATCACCGGGGAGCTGTTTTTT. V gene TRBV12-3 or TRBV12-4 combines with J gene TRBJ2-2; no definite D call. This CDR3 is 14 amino acids long. V lost 1 base and J 4 bases, leaving 7 bases between the germline ends.